This TCR beta chain was sequenced during a study of CD8 T cells in Susac syndrome. Looking at the study overall: Blood was drawn from patients with Susac syndrome. At that point, they were therapy-naive, on corticosteroids, or on intravenous immunoglobulin alone.

Germline V CDR1 and CDR2: LGHNA, YNFKEQ. The V end lost 4 bases, the J end lost 2 bases, and 15 bases lay between the germline ends. This CDR3 region has 15 residues. Reverse transcription of roughly 0.5 to 1 ug RNA used random hexamers. Amplification of TCR beta CDR3 was carried out by immunoSEQ multiplex PCR, which covered 54 Vbeta and 13 Jbeta segments. In TCRdb, the immunoSEQ multiplex PCR reads were re-called with MiXCR into one record per CDR3 protein. Of about 150,000 distinct CDR3 sequences listed, just under 95% are singletons. The sequenced sample was CD8+ T cells from PBMCs. This rearrangement joins TRBV4-2 to TRBJ2-7; D is perhaps TRBD2 (6 bases). This TCR came from a human donor with Susac syndrome. The DNA of the CDR3 is TGTGCCAGCAGCCGCCTGGGGGAGGAGGCCTACGAGCAGTACTTC. Translation: CASSRLGEEAYEQYF.